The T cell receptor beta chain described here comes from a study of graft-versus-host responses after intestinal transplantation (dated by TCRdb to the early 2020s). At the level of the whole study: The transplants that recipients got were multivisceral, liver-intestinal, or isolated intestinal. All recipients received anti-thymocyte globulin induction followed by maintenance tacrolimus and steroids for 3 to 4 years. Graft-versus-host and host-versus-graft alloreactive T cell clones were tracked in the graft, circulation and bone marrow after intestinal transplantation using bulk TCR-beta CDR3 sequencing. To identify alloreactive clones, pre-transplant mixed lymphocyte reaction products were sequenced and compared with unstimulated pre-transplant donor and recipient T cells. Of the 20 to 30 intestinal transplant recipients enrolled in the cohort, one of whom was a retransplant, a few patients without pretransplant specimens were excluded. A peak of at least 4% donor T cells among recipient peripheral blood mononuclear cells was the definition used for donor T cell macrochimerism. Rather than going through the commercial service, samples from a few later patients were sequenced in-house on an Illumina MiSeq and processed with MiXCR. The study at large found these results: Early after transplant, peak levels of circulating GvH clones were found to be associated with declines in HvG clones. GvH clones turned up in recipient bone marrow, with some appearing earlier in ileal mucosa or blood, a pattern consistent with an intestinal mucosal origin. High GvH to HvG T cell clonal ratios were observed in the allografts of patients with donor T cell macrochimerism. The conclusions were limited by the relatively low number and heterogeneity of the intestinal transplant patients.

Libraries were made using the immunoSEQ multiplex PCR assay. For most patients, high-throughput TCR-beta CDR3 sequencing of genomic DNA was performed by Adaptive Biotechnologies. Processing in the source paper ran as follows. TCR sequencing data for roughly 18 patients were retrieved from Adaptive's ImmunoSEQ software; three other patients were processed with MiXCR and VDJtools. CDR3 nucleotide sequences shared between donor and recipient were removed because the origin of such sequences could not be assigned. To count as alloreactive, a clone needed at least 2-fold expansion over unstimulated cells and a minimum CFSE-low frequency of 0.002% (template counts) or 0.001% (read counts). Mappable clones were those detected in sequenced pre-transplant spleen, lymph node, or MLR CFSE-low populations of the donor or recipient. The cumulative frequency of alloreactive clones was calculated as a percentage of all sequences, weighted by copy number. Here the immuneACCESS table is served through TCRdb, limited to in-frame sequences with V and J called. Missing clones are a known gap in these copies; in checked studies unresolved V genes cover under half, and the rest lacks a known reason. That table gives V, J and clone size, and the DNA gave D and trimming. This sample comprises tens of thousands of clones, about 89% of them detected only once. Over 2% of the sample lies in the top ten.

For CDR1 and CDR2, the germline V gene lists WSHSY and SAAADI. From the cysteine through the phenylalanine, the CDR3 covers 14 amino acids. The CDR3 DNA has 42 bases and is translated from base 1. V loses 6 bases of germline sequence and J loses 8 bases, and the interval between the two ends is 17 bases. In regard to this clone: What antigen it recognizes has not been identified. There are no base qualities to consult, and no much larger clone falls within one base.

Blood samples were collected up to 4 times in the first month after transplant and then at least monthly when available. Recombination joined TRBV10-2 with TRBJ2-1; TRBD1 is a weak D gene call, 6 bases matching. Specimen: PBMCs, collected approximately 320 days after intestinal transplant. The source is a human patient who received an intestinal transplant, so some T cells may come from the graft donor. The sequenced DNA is TGCGCCAGCAGCGGACAGCAGAAGGGCGATGAGCAGTTCTTC. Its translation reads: CASSGQQKGDEQFF.